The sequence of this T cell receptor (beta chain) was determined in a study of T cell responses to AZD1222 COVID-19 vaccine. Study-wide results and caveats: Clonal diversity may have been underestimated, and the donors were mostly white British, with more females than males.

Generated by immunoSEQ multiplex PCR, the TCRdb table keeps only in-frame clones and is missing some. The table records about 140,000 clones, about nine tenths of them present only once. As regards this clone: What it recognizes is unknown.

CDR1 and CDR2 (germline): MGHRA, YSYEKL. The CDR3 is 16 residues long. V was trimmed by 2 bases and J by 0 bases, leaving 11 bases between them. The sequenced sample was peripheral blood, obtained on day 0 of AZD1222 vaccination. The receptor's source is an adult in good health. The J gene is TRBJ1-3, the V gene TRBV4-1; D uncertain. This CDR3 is CASSQPGRSSGNTIYF. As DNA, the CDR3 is TGCGCCAGCAGCCAACCGGGCCGAAGCTCTGGAAACACCATATATTTT.